This paragraph reports one T cell receptor (beta chain). In the same sample, other DNA sequences code for this CDR3. This sample stems from a study of OX40 agonist ivuxolimab in advanced cancers. Some clones are missing from TCRdb's copy, which holds only in-frame ones; the method was immunoSEQ multiplex PCR. The sample consists of fewer than 50,000 clones, around 92% of them appearing once. Germline V gene sequence: CDR1 SGHTA, CDR2 FQGNSA. Trimming at V came to 5 bases and at J to 2 bases, leaving 7 bases not matched to a gene. CDR3 size: 15 residues. V and J are TRBV7-2 and TRBJ2-7; TRBD1 matches 9 bases. The receptor was isolated from an adult with an advanced solid tumor such as melanoma, head and neck, liver or kidney cancer. The sample here was CD4+ or CD8+ T cells sorted from blood, taken in a trial of the OX40 agonist ivuxolimab. CDR3 sequence: CASSPSGTGTYEQYF. In DNA form, the CDR3 reads TGTGCCAGCAGCCCCTCCGGGACAGGGACCTACGAGCAGTACTTC.